Listed here is a single T cell receptor beta chain. These data belong to a study of control samples from healthy donors and cancer patients. Germline CDR1 reads KGHSH; CDR2 reads LQKENI. The CDR3 length is 15 residues. V was cut by 5 bases and J by 2 bases, with 15 bases left in between. The method was immunoSEQ multiplex PCR; TCRdb's version includes in-frame clones alone and lacks a portion of them. The sample records 150,000 or so clones, 85% to 95% being singletons. Sequenced material: PBMCs. The receptor comes from a man aged 55 to 69 with colorectal cancer. The chain employs TRBV18 and TRBJ2-5; D remains unclear. For the CDR3, the DNA is TGTGCCAGCTCATTACGGACGCAGCCGCAAGAGACCCAGTACTTC. Encoded protein: CASSLRTQPQETQYF.